These 9 T cell receptor beta chains share one sample of origin, sequenced in a study of CD8 T cells in Susac syndrome. Random hexamers were used to reverse transcribe an amount of roughly 0.5 to 1 ug RNA. MiXCR, run by TCRdb on the immunoSEQ multiplex PCR reads, gives a single entry per CDR3 protein. Counted here are about 440,000 distinct CDR3 sequences, 75% to 90% occurring once; the ten biggest clones make up about 0.12%. Sequences were obtained from CD8+ T cells from PBMCs. The receptor set was obtained from a human donor with multiple sclerosis.

The rearrangement links TRBV5-1 to TRBJ2-1, with 10 nucleotides matching TRBD2. Germline V CDR1 and CDR2: SGHRS, YFSETQ. V dropped 4 bases and J dropped 8; count of bases not matched to a gene: 15. The CDR3 has 17 amino acids. CDR3 amino acids: CASSEPSLAGEFHEQFF. The CDR3 DNA reads as TGCGCCAGCAGCGAGCCTTCTCTAGCGGGGGAGTTCCATGAGCAGTTCTTC.

V and J are TRBV4-1 and TRBJ2-5; D is tentatively TRBD1 or TRBD2 (5 bases each). V lost 0 bases to trimming and J lost 3 bases, with 14 bases between them. The CDR3 sequence is 16 residues long. Germline V gene lookup returns CDR1 MGHRA and CDR2 YSYEKL. This CDR3 is CASSQDPVGEEETQYF. The CDR3 nucleotides are TGCGCCAGCAGCCAAGATCCTGTGGGGGAAGAAGAGACCCAGTACTTC.

This clonotype was counted a single time. The chain recombines TRBV19 with TRBJ2-7; 9 bases line up with TRBD1. Per germline, CDR1 LNHDA and CDR2 SQIVND (reference sequence). V lost 7 bases, J lost 4 bases, and 8 bases stayed unmatched. This CDR3 has 14 amino acids. The CDR3 DNA sequence: TGTGCCAGTAAACCTCCGGGACAGGGTTACGAGCAGTACTTC. Amino acid sequence: CASKPPGQGYEQYF.

In its sample, this clonotype was seen once. The rearrangement uses TRBV5-4 and TRBJ2-2; D assignment may be TRBD1 or TRBD2 (5 bases each). V lost 4 bases and J 4 bases, leaving 14 bases between the germline ends. This CDR3 spans 15 amino acids. Germline V lookup: CDR1 SGHNT, CDR2 YYREEE (reference sequence). DNA of the CDR3: TGTGCCAGCAGCGTGGGACGGTTCCTCACCGGGGAGCTGTTTTTT. Protein: CASSVGRFLTGELFF.

In this sample, this clonotype turned up a few times. The chain combines TRBV6-1 with TRBJ1-1; perhaps TRBD1 as D (6 bases). Germline assignment: CDR1 MNHNS and CDR2 SASEGT. Trimming stripped 6 bases from V and 6 bases from J, with 11 bases between. The CDR3 runs to 12 residues. CDR3 sequence (DNA): TGTGCCAGCAGGTTGAAGGGGGCTGAAGCTTTCTTT. Translation gives CASRLKGAEAFF.

V usage is TRBV2 and J usage is TRBJ1-1; D unresolved. Germline V gene data show CDR1 as SNHLY and CDR2 as FYNNEI. With 0 bases removed from V and 4 bases from J, the gap between germline ends came to 6 bases. The CDR3 is made up of 13 amino acids. CDR3 sequence reads: CASSEASSTEAFF. The CDR3 bases are TGTGCCAGCAGTGAAGCTTCTAGCACTGAAGCTTTCTTT.

A remark on this clonotype: At one boundary the junction diverges from the germline segment, which might be a read error. The chain uses TRBV10-1 and TRBJ1-1, with D perhaps TRBD1 (5 bases). Per the germline V gene, CDR1 is WNHNN and CDR2 is SYGVQD (reference sequence). The CDR3 contains 14 residues. The CDR3 loop is CASSEPGMKTEAFF. The CDR3 coding sequence is TGCGCCAGCAGTGAACCAGGGATGAAGACTGAAGCTTTCTTT.

The sample holds one count of this clonotype. The CDR3 DNA is TGTGCCAGCAGCCAGGGACAGGGGGCGCTCGGGGATGAGCAGTTCTTC. As protein: CASSQGQGALGDEQFF. V gene TRBV3-1 combines with J gene TRBJ2-1; 12 nucleotides match TRBD1. The trim removed 3 bases at V and 8 bases at J, leaving 8 bases unmatched. The CDR3 loop spans 16 amino acids. Germline CDR1 and CDR2: LGHDT and YNNKEL (reference sequence).

This clonotype was seen once. This CDR3 reads CASSLQTGDYSYEQYF. CDR3 bases: TGTGCCAGCAGCTTACAAACAGGGGATTACTCGTACGAGCAGTACTTC. The J gene is TRBJ2-7, the V gene TRBV7-9, with 7 bases lining up with TRBD1. V lost 2 bases, J lost 4 bases, and 11 bases stayed unmatched. CDR1 SEHNR and CDR2 FQNEAQ come from the germline V gene (reference sequence). The CDR3 sequence is 16 residues long.